Listed here are 3 T cell receptor beta chains from one sample, sequenced in a study of early T cells in non-severe SARS-CoV-2 infection. TCRdb ran MiXCR on the 5' RACE reads and lists one entry per CDR3 protein. The data contain tens of thousands of distinct CDR3 sequences, under 15% of them singletons. The specimen sequenced was whole blood. The receptors here all came from an adult who was a healthcare worker with PCR-confirmed SARS-CoV-2 infection or an uninfected control (not recorded which).

As to this clonotype: Being one base from a much bigger clone, this may be a read error. The genes are TRBV7-2 and TRBJ2-6; D remains unclear. This CDR3 has 17 amino acids. Germline CDR1 and CDR2: SGHTA and FQGNSA. V shed 3 bases and J shed 1 base, with 13 bases lying between them. In DNA form, the CDR3 reads TGTGCCAGCAGCTTCGGACCGAGCTGGTCTGGGGCCAACGTCCTGACTTTC. This translates into CASSFGPSWSGANVLTF. Complete variable domain (other parts from reference TRBV7-2 and TRBJ2-6): GAGVSQSPSNKVTEKGKDVELRCDPISGHTALYWYRQSLGQGLEFLIYFQGNSAPDKSGLPSDRFSAERTGGSVSTLTIQRTQQEDSAVYLCASSFGPSWSGANVLTFGAGSRLTVL.

This clonotype was detected many times. The chain joins TRBV9 to TRBJ1-3, with unresolved D. Germline lookup yields CDR1 SGDLS and CDR2 YYNGEE. The CDR3 runs to 15 residues. V was trimmed by 0 bases and J by 0 bases, leaving 7 bases between them. The CDR3 reads CASSVEEFSGNTIYF. CDR3 DNA sequence: TGTGCCAGCAGCGTAGAGGAGTTCTCTGGAAACACCATATATTTT.

This clonotype was recorded many times. The V gene is TRBV4-2, the J gene TRBJ2-1; TRBD1 aligns across 7 bases. The CDR3 totals 15 residues. Germline lookup yields CDR1 LGHNA and CDR2 YNFKEQ. With V trimmed by 4 bases and J by 7 bases, 10 bases remained unmatched. Here the CDR3 DNA reads TGTGCCAGCAGCCCCGCAAGACAGGGTCTTAATGAGCAGTTCTTC. Amino acid sequence: CASSPARQGLNEQFF.